The text below deals with one TCR beta chain. Its cognate antigen is unknown. These data belong to a study of cytomegalovirus exposure and HLA in healthy donors. Study overall: HLA-typed donors were the source of some 80 million unique TCRs, which an early data release held.

The study's findings and limits: Researchers counted around 170 TCR beta chains as cytomegalovirus-associated.

The PCR contained 60 Vbeta and 13 Jbeta primers. Some clones are missing from TCRdb's copy, which holds only in-frame ones; the method was immunoSEQ multiplex PCR. The table lists about 83,000 clones, about 81% of them singletons. CDR3 length: 14 amino acids. The clonotype was recovered from a man aged 60 to 75 in good health and CMV-seronegative. Sequencing was done on a sample of PBMCs. The V gene is TRBV21-1, the J gene TRBJ1-5; TRBD1 is taken as the D call from the table, unchecked against the DNA. TRBV21-1 is annotated as a pseudogene. CDR3 in DNA: TGTGCCAGCCCCATGTTTACAGGGTCTCAGCCCCAGCATTTT. It encodes CASPMFTGSQPQHF.